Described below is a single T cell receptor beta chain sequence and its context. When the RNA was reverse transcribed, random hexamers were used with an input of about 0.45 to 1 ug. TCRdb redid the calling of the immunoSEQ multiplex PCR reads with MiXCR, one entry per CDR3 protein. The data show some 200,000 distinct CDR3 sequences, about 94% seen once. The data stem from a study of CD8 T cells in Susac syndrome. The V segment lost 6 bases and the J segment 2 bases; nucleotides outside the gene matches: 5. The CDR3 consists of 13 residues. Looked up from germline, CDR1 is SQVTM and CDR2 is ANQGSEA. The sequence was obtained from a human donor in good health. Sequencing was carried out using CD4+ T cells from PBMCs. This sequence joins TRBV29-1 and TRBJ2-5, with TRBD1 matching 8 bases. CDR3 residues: CSVKTGAQETQYF. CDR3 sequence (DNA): TGCAGCGTCAAGACAGGGGCGCAAGAGACCCAGTACTTC.